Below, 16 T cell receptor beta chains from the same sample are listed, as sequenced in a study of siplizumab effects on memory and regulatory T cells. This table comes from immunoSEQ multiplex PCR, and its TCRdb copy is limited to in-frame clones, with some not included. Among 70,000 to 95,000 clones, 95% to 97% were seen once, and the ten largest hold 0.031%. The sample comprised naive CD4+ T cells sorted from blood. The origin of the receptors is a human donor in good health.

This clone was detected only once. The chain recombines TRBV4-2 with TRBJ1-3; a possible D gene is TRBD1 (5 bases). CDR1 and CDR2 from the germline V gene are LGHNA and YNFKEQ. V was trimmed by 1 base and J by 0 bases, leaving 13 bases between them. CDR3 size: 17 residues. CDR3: CASSQGDAWSSGNTIYF. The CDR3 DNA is TGTGCCAGCAGCCAAGGGGACGCCTGGAGCTCTGGAAACACCATATATTTT.

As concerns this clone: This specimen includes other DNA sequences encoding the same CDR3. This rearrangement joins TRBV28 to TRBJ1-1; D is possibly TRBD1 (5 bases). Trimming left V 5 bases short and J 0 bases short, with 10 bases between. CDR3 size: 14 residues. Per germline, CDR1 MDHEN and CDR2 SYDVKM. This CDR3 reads CASSPGTVNTEAFF. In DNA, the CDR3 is TGTGCCAGCAGTCCAGGGACGGTGAACACTGAAGCTTTCTTT.

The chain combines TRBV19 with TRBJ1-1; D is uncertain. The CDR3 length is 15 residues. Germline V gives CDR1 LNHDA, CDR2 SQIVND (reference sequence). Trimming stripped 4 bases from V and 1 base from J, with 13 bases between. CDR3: CASSTISSSNTEAFF. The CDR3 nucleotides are TGTGCCAGTAGTACCATCTCCTCGTCGAACACTGAAGCTTTCTTT.

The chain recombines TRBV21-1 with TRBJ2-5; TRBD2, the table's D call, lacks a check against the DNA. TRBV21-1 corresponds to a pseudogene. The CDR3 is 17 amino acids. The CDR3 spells CASSKIIAGQDQETQYF. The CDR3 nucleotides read TGTGCCAGCAGCAAAATCATAGCGGGGCAAGACCAAGAGACCCAGTACTTC.

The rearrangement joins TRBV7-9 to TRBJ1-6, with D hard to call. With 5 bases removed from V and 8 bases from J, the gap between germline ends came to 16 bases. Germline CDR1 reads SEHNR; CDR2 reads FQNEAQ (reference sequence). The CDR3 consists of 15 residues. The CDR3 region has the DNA TGTGCCAGCAGCCGGTTATCGGGGTTCGATTCACCCCTCCACTTT. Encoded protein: CASSRLSGFDSPLHF.

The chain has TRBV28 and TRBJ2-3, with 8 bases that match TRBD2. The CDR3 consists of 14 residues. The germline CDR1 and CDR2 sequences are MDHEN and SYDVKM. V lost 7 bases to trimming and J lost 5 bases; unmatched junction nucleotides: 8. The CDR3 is CASTPGGGKDTQYF. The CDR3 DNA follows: TGTGCCAGCACCCCGGGGGGGGGCAAAGATACGCAGTATTTT.

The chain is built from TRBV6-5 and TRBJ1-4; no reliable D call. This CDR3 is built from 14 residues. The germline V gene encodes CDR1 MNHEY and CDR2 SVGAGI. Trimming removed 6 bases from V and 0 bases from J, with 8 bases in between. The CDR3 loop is CASSQTATNEKLFF. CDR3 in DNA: TGTGCCAGCAGCCAGACGGCAACTAATGAAAAACTGTTTTTT.

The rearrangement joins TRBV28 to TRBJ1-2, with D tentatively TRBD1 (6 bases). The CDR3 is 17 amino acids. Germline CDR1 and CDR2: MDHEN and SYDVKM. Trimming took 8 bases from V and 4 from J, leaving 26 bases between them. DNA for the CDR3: TGTGCCAGCCGACCCAGCGGGGGCCGAGTCGGGCGCTATGGCTACACCTTC. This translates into CASRPSGGRVGRYGYTF.

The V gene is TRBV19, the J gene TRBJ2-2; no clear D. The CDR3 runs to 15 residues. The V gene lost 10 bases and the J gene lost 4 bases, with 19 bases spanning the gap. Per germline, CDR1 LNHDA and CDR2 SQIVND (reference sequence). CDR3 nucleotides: TGTGCCACCAGAACCGGGCAGGAAATCACCGGGGAGCTGTTTTTT. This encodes CATRTGQEITGELFF. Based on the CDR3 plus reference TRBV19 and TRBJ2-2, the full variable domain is DGGITQSPKYLFRKEGQNVTLSCEQNLNHDAMYWYRQDPGQGLRLIYYSQIVNDFQKGDIAEGYSVSREKKESFPLTVTSAQKNPTAFYLCATRTGQEITGELFFGEGSRLTVL.

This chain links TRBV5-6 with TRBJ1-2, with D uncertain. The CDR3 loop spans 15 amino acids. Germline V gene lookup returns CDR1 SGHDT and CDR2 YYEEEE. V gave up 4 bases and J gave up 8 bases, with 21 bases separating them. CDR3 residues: CASSIPGALVRGYTF. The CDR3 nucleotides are TGTGCCAGCAGCATTCCAGGAGCACTTGTCCGGGGCTACACCTTC.

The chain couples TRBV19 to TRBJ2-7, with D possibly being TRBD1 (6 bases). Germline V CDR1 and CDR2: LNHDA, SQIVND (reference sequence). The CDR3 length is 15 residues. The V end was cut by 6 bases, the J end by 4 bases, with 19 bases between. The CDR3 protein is CASSKQDRPRYEQYF. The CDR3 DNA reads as TGTGCCAGTAGCAAACAAGACAGGCCGAGGTACGAGCAGTACTTC.

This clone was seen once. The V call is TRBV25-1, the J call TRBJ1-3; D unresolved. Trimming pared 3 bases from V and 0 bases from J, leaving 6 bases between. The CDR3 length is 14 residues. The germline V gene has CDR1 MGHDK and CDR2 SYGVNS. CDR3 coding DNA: TGTGCCAGCAGTGATTTGGCCTCTGGAAACACCATATATTTT. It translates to CASSDLASGNTIYF.

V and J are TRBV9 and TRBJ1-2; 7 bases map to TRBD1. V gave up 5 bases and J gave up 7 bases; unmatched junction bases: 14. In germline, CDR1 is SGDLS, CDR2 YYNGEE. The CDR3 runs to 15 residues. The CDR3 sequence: CASRATGTVGSGYTF. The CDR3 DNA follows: TGTGCCAGCAGGGCAACTGGGACAGTAGGTTCTGGCTACACCTTC.

This CDR3 is CASSETTNTGELFF. The CDR3 DNA reads as TGTGCCAGCAGCGAGACTACGAACACCGGGGAGCTGTTTTTT. The J gene is TRBJ2-2, the V gene TRBV9, with TRBD2 as a possible D gene (5 bases). In germline, CDR1 is SGDLS, CDR2 YYNGEE. This CDR3 is built from 14 residues. Trimming took off 3 bases at V and 0 bases at J, with 6 bases between the two ends.

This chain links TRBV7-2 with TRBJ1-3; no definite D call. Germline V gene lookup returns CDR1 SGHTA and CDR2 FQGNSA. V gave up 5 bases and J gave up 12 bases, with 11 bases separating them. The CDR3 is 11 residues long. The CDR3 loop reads CASSDAAGIYF. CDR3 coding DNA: TGTGCCAGCAGCGATGCGGCGGGCATATATTTT. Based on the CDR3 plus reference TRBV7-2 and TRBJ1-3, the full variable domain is GAGVSQSPSNKVTEKGKDVELRCDPISGHTALYWYRQSLGQGLEFLIYFQGNSAPDKSGLPSDRFSAERTGGSVSTLTIQRTQQEDSAVYLCASSDAAGIYFGEGSWLTVV.

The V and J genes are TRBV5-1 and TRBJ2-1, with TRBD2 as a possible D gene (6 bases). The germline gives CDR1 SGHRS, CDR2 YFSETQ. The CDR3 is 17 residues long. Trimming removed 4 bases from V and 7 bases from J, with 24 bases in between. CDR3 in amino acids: CASSALETRRFGNEQFF. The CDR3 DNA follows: TGCGCCAGCAGCGCCCTGGAGACTAGGCGGTTTGGAAATGAGCAGTTCTTC. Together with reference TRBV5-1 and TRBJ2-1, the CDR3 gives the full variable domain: KAGVTQTPRYLIKTRGQQVTLSCSPISGHRSVSWYQQTPGQGLQFLFEYFSETQRNKGNFPGRFSGRQFSNSRSEMNVSTLELGDSALYLCASSALETRRFGNEQFFGPGTRLTVL.